The clone carrying this TCR beta chain was detected many times. Antigen specificity is unknown. Primers used in a second PCR of about 6 to 11 cycles were a sample-barcoded 5' primer and a J-beta primer mix. Each cDNA molecule received a tag from a template-switch adaptor that had 12 random nucleotides. Sequencing of every sample gave 3 million or more CDR3-containing paired-end reads. From the 5' RACE reads, TCRdb called clonotypes with MiXCR, one entry per CDR3 protein. Of approximately 700,000 distinct CDR3 sequences in the sample, about a third were seen once. After removal of 4 bases from V and 4 bases from J, the junction contained 6 bases not matched to a gene. The CDR3 sequence is 15 residues long. Germline V gene data show CDR1 as SGHTA and CDR2 as FQGNSA. The data stem from a study of blood T cells in healthy people across ages. Study results and limitations: For the donors, CMV status was unknown and possibly confounded expanded clonotype changes.

RNA extraction gave at least 6 micrograms of total RNA per sample. The receptor was derived from a woman aged 80 or over in good health. The chain joins TRBV7-2 to TRBJ2-5; 10 bases are a match to TRBD1. The sequencing sample was made of blood. The CDR3 spells CASSSMTGGRETQYF. The CDR3 nucleotides are TGTGCCAGCAGCTCCATGACAGGGGGCCGAGAGACCCAGTACTTC.